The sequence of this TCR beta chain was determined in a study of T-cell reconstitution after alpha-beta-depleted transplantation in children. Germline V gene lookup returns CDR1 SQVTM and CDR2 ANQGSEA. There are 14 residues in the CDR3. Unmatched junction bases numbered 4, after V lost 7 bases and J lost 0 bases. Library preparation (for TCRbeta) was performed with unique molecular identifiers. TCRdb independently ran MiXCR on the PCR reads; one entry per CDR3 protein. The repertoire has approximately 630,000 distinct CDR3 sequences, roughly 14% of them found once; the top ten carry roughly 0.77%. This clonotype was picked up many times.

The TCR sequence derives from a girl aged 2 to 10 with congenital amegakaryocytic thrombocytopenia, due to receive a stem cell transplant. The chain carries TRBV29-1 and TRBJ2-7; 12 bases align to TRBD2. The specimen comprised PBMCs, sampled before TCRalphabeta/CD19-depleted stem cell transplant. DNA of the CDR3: TGCAGCGGCCTGACTAGCGGGAGCTCCTACGAGCAGTACTTC. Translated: CSGLTSGSSYEQYF.